The clone carrying this TCR beta chain appeared many times. One end of the junction does not line up with germline, which may come from a read error. Germline lookup yields CDR1 SSHAT and CDR2 FNYEAQ (reference sequence). This CDR3 has 15 residues. The sample originates from a study of CD8+CD57+ T cells in acquired aplastic anemia. Sequenced patients had shown CD8+CD57+ cell expansion by flow cytometry. TCR beta VDJ and CDR3 profiling used genomic DNA as template. One entry per CDR3 protein results from TCRdb running MiXCR on the reads. The sample holds approximately 130,000 distinct CDR3 sequences, nearly 40% seen once.

V and J are TRBV7-7 and TRBJ2-5, with D possibly being TRBD1 (7 bases). Sequencing was performed on sorted CD4+, CD8+, or CD8+CD57+ T cells (not recorded which) from PBMCs. The receptor was isolated from a human donor with aplastic anemia. The CDR3 protein is CASSLGGTDQETQYF. DNA of the CDR3: TGTGCTAGCAGCTTAGGGGGGACAGATCAAGAGACCCAGTACTTC. Full variable domain (missing parts from reference TRBV7-7 and TRBJ2-5): GAGVSQSPRYKVTKRGQDVTLRCDPISSHATLYWYQQALGQGPEFLTYFNYEAQPDKSGLPSDRFSAERPEGSISTLTIQRTEQRDSAMYRCASSLGGTDQETQYFGPGTRLLVL.